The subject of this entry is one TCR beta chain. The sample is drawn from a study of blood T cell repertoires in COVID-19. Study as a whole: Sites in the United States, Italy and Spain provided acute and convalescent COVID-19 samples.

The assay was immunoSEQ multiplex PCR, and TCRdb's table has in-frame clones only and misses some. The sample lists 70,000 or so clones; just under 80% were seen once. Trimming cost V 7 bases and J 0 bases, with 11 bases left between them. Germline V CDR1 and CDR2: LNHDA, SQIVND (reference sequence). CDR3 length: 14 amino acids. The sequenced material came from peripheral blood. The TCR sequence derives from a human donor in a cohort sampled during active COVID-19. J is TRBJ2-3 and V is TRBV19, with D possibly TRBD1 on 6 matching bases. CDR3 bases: TGTGCCAGTAACCCGACAGGTAGCACAGATACGCAGTATTTT. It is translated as CASNPTGSTDTQYF.